Following are 22 T cell receptor beta chains from one sample sequenced in a study of cytomegalovirus exposure and HLA in healthy donors. Vbeta (60) and Jbeta (13) primers were used in the PCR. Assay: immunoSEQ multiplex PCR; the TCRdb copy retains only in-frame clones and omits some. The sample comprises some 150,000 clones, around four fifths of which are singletons, and 1.3% rests with the top ten. The source material was PBMCs. Every receptor here comes from a woman aged 45-65 years in good health and CMV-seronegative.

The chain employs TRBV5-4 and TRBJ1-2; tentative D call: TRBD1 (6 bases). This CDR3 has 15 residues. Trimming removed 4 bases at V and 8 bases at J, with 21 bases between. In germline, CDR1 is SGHNT, CDR2 YYREEE (reference sequence). CDR3 amino acids: CASSALQGALAGYTF. The DNA of the CDR3 is TGTGCCAGCAGCGCCTTACAGGGTGCTTTGGCGGGCTACACCTTC. The variable domain in full, with the rest retrieved from reference TRBV5-4 and TRBJ1-2, is ETGVTQSPTHLIKTRGQQVTLRCSSQSGHNTVSWYQQALGQGPQFIFQYYREEENGRGNFPPRFSGLQFPNYSSELNVNALELDDSALYLCASSALQGALAGYTFGSGTRLTVV.

This chain links TRBV4-1 with TRBJ1-6, with D perhaps TRBD1 (6 bases). The CDR3 length is 19 residues. Germline V gene sequence: CDR1 MGHRA, CDR2 YSYEKL. Trimming pared 0 bases from V and 0 bases from J, leaving 15 bases between. In DNA, the CDR3 is TGCGCCAGCAGCCAAGATTTAGCAGGGGCTAGCTCCTATAATTCACCCCTCCACTTT. Protein sequence: CASSQDLAGASSYNSPLHF.

The chain has TRBV10-1 and TRBJ1-2; unclear D gene. Germline CDR1 is WNHNN and CDR2 is SYGVQD (reference sequence). The CDR3 runs to 17 residues. Trimming stripped 0 bases from V and 5 bases from J, with 19 bases between. The DNA of the CDR3 is TGCGCCAGCAGTGAGTCCCGGGAGCCGATTCCTCGGTATGGCTACACCTTC. Its translation: CASSESREPIPRYGYTF.

The chain combines TRBV5-6 with TRBJ1-1, with TRBD1 as a possible D gene (6 bases). The CDR3 runs 14 residues. Germline CDR1 SGHDT, CDR2 YYEEEE. Trimming left V 7 bases short and J 0 bases short, with 13 bases between. The CDR3 here is CASASWGLNTEAFF. CDR3 in DNA: TGTGCCAGCGCTTCTTGGGGGCTGAACACTGAAGCTTTCTTT. The full variable domain, in which reference TRBV5-6 and TRBJ1-1 provide the parts outside the CDR3, is DAGVTQSPTHLIKTRGQQVTLRCSPKSGHDTVSWYQQALGQGPQFIFQYYEEEERQRGNFPDRFSGHQFPNYSSELNVNALLLGDSALYLCASASWGLNTEAFFGQGTRLTVV.

V and J are TRBV5-1 and TRBJ2-7, with 9 bases aligning to TRBD1. Germline CDR1 SGHRS, CDR2 YFSETQ. With V trimmed by 6 bases and J by 5 bases, 15 bases remained unmatched. The CDR3 sequence is 16 residues long. The CDR3 nucleotides are TGCGCCAGCATGAGGAGTAGGGGACAGGGTCTGGACGAGCAGTACTTC. Protein sequence: CASMRSRGQGLDEQYF.

V and J are TRBV5-1 and TRBJ1-1; 8 bases fit TRBD1. The CDR3 consists of 13 residues. The V and J ends lost 6 bases and 1 base, in that order; junction bases with no gene match: 2. Germline CDR1 reads SGHRS; CDR2 reads YFSETQ. CDR3 bases: TGCGCCAGCACGGGACAGGCGAACACTGAAGCTTTCTTT. Its translation: CASTGQANTEAFF.

The J gene is TRBJ2-4, the V gene TRBV10-2; D might be TRBD1 (6 bases). The CDR3 consists of 19 residues. Trimming took off 4 bases at V and 0 bases at J, with 22 bases between the two ends. The germline gives CDR1 WSHSY, CDR2 SAAADI. CDR3 amino acids: CASSAQTGSDSLAKNIQYF. The CDR3 DNA follows: TGCGCCAGCAGTGCCCAGACAGGAAGCGACTCTCTAGCCAAAAACATTCAGTACTTC.

CDR3 sequence: CASSQDWDSLFSFF. The CDR3 region has the DNA TGTGCCAGCAGCCAAGATTGGGACAGCCTTTTTTCGTTCTTT. The V call is TRBV14, the J call TRBJ1-1, with 7 bases matching TRBD1. CDR3 length: 14 amino acids. The germline gives CDR1 SGHDN, CDR2 FVKESK. V shed 0 bases and J 14 bases; nucleotides not matched to a gene: 12.

J is TRBJ2-1 and V is TRBV5-4; weak D call: TRBD2 (6 bases). Trimming cost V 1 base and J 0 bases, with 11 bases left between them. The CDR3 totals 16 residues. Germline lookup yields CDR1 SGHNT and CDR2 YYREEE (reference sequence). The CDR3 reads CASSLTWTTSYNEQFF. CDR3 DNA: TGTGCCAGCAGCTTGACTTGGACTACCTCCTACAATGAGCAGTTCTTC.

The chain joins TRBV2 to TRBJ1-5, with a tentative D call TRBD1 (5 bases). V lost 1 base and J lost 4, with 11 bases in between. In germline, CDR1 is SNHLY, CDR2 FYNNEI. The CDR3 extends over 15 amino acids. CDR3 in amino acids: CASSEVTQGNQPQHF. CDR3 bases: TGTGCCAGCAGTGAAGTTACGCAGGGTAATCAGCCCCAGCATTTT.

J is TRBJ1-5 and V is TRBV28; the D is unclear. V was pared by 6 bases and J by 11 bases, with 17 bases between. The CDR3 sequence is 13 residues long. The germline V gene encodes CDR1 MDHEN and CDR2 SYDVKM. This CDR3 is CASRAVWIATQHF. Here the CDR3 DNA reads TGTGCCAGCAGGGCCGTCTGGATAGCAACCCAGCATTTT.

V usage is TRBV7-8 and J usage is TRBJ1-3; 10 nucleotides agree with TRBD1. The germline V gene encodes CDR1 SGHVS and CDR2 FQNEAQ. V lost 4 bases, J lost 3 bases, and 6 bases stayed unmatched. The CDR3 spans 16 residues. Written as DNA, the CDR3 is TGTGCCAGCAGCTCCCGACAGGGGGCTAGTGGAAACACCATATATTTT. Residues: CASSSRQGASGNTIYF.

The rearrangement uses TRBV6-5 and TRBJ1-2; the match to TRBD1 covers 7 bases. Looked up from germline, CDR1 is MNHEY and CDR2 is SVGAGI. The CDR3 totals 16 residues. J lost 3 bases, V lost 0 bases, and 7 bases had no gene match. CDR3 DNA sequence: TGTGCCAGCAGTTACTCGACTAGGACAGGTTACTATGGCTACACCTTC. Translating it yields CASSYSTRTGYYGYTF.

The chain joins TRBV7-9 to TRBJ2-7; 9 nucleotides agree with TRBD1. The ends lost 5 bases at V and 7 bases at J; junction bases unmatched: 9. The CDR3 runs to 14 residues. Germline CDR1 SEHNR, CDR2 FQNEAQ (reference sequence). The DNA for the CDR3 is TGTGCCAGCAGCCCCAAACAGGGGGCAAAAGAGCAGTACTTC. The encoded protein is CASSPKQGAKEQYF.

The chain is built from TRBV18 and TRBJ2-7, with TRBD1 matching over 7 bases. J lost 1 base, V lost 3 bases, and 9 bases had no gene match. CDR1 and CDR2 (germline): KGHSH, LQKENI. CDR3 length: 16 residues. Here the CDR3 reads CASSPDLLTGSYEQYF. The CDR3 DNA follows: TGTGCCAGCTCACCCGACTTATTGACAGGGTCCTACGAGCAGTACTTC.

This clone is a singleton in its sample. This chain uses TRBV5-1 with TRBJ2-7, with TRBD1 identical over 7 bases. The V segment lost 5 bases and the J segment 5 bases; nucleotides outside the gene matches: 7. Germline lookup yields CDR1 SGHRS and CDR2 YFSETQ. This CDR3 region has 13 residues. CDR3 amino acids: CASSRQGLDEQYF. In DNA, the CDR3 is TGCGCCAGCAGTCGACAGGGCCTGGACGAGCAGTACTTC.

This clone has only one observation. V and J are TRBV7-2 and TRBJ2-3, with 10 positions matching TRBD2. The trim removed 3 bases at V and 1 base at J, leaving 4 bases unmatched. CDR3 size: 16 residues. Germline CDR1 is SGHTA and CDR2 is FQGNSA. CDR3 region: CASSFYLAGGTDTQYF. In nucleotides, the CDR3 is TGTGCCAGCAGCTTTTATCTAGCGGGGGGCACAGATACGCAGTATTTT.

The chain has TRBV7-2 and TRBJ1-5; TRBD1 might be the D (6 bases). The V end lost 4 bases, the J end lost 6 bases, and 10 bases lay between the germline ends. The CDR3 loop spans 13 amino acids. Germline assignment: CDR1 SGHTA and CDR2 FQGNSA. The CDR3 reads CASSSSGAQPQHF. CDR3 DNA sequence: TGTGCCAGCAGCTCATCAGGGGCTCAGCCCCAGCATTTT.

This clone has just a few counts. The V gene is TRBV6-5, the J gene TRBJ1-4; 8 bases fit TRBD1. This CDR3 is built from 14 residues. The V and J ends lost 5 bases and 6 bases, in that order; junction bases with no gene match: 5. Germline lookup yields CDR1 MNHEY and CDR2 SVGAGI. The CDR3 coding sequence is TGTGCCAGCAGTCAAGGACAGGGATATGAAAAACTGTTTTTT. This gives the protein CASSQGQGYEKLFF.

The chain joins TRBV27 to TRBJ2-7; 7 nucleotides match TRBD1. V shed 5 bases and J 3 bases; nucleotides not matched to a gene: 10. Germline values: CDR1 MNHEY, CDR2 SMNVEV (reference sequence). The CDR3 totals 15 residues. The CDR3 reads CASSVRGTVFYEQYF. The CDR3 bases are TGTGCCAGCAGTGTCAGGGGGACAGTCTTCTACGAGCAGTACTTC.

The chain recombines TRBV7-8 with TRBJ1-4; no definite D call. The length of the CDR3 is 14 residues. Germline CDR1 is SGHVS and CDR2 is FQNEAQ. V was shortened by 4 bases and J by 5 bases, with 11 bases between the two germline ends. The DNA of the CDR3 is TGTGCCAGCAGCTCCAGACGGGAGAATGAAAAACTGTTTTTT. It codes for CASSSRRENEKLFF.

The V gene is TRBV21-1, the J gene TRBJ2-7; TRBD1, as called in the table, went unchecked against the DNA. TRBV21-1 is listed as a pseudogene. CDR3 length: 15 residues. CDR3 sequence: CASSLRPRTGYEQYF. CDR3 in DNA: TGTGCCAGCAGCTTGCGACCTCGGACAGGGTACGAGCAGTACTTC.